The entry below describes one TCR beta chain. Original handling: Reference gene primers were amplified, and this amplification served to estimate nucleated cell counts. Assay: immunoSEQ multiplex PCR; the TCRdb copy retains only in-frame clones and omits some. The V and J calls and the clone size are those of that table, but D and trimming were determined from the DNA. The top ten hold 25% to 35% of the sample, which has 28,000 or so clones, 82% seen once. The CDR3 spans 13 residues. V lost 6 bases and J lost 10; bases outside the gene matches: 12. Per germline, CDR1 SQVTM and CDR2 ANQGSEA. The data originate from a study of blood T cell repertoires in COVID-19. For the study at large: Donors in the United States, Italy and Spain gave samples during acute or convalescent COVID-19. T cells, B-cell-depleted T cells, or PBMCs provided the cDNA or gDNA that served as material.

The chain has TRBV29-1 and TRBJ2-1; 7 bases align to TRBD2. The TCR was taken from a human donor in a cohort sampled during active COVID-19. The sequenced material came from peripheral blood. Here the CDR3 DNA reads TGCAGCGTCCGGCCCACTAGCGATCAGGAGCAGTTCTTC. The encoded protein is CSVRPTSDQEQFF.